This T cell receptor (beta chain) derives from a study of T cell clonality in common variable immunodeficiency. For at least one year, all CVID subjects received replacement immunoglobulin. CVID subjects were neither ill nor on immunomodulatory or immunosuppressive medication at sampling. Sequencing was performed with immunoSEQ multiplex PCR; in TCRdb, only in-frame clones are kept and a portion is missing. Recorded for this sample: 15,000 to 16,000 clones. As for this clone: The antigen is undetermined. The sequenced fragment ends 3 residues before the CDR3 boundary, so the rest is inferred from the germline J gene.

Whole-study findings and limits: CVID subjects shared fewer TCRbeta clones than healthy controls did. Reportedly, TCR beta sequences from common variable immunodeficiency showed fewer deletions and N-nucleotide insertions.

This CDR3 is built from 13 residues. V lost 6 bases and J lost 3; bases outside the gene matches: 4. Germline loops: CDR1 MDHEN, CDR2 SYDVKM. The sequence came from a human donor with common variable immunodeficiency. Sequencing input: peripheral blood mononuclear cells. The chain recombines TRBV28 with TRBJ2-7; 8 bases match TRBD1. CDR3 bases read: TGTGCCAGCAGGGGGACAGGACTCTACGAG. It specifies CASRGTGLYE. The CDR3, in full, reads CASRGTGLYEQYF.